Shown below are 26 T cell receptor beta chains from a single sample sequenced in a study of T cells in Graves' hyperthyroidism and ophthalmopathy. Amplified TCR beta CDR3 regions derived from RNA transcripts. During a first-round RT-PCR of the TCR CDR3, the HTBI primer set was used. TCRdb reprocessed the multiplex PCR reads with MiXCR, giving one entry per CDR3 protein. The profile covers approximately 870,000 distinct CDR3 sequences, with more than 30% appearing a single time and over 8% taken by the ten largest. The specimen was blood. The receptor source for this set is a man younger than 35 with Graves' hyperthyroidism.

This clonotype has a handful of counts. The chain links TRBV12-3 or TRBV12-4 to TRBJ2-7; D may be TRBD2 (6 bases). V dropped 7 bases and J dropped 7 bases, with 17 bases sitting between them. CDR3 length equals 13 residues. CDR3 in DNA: TGTGCCAGCACTTTCGGCGGGATGAGGGAGCAGTACTTC. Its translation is CASTFGGMREQYF.

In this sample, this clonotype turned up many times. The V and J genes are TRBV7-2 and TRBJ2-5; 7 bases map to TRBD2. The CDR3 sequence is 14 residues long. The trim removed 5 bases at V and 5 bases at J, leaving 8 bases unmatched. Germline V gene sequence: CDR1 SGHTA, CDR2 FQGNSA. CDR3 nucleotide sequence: TGTGCCAGCAGCACTCCAGCGGGGTGGGAGACCCAGTACTTC. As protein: CASSTPAGWETQYF.

The chain's CDR3 is CASSLGGSLTYEQYF. As DNA, the CDR3 is TGTGCCAGCAGCTTAGGCGGGAGCCTCACCTACGAGCAGTACTTC. The chain couples TRBV11-1 to TRBJ2-7, with 7 bases fitting TRBD2. The V segment lost 1 base and the J segment 2 bases; nucleotides outside the gene matches: 5. CDR1 and CDR2 from the germline V gene are SGHAT and FQDESV (reference sequence). This CDR3 has 15 amino acids.

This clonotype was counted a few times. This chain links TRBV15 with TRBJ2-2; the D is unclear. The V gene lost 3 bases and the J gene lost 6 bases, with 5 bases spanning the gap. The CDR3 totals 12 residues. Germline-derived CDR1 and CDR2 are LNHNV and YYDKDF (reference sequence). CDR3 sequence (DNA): TGTGCCACCAGCAGTATATCCGGGGAGCTGTTTTTT. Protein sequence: CATSSISGELFF.

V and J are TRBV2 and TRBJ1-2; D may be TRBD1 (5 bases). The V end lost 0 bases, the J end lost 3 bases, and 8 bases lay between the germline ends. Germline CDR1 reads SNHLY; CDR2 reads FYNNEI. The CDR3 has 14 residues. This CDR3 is CASSEAPGDYGYTF. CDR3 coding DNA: TGTGCCAGCAGTGAAGCGCCGGGGGACTATGGCTACACCTTC.

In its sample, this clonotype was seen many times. The CDR3 nucleotides read TGTGCCAGCCGGGGACAGGGGGTAAGGTTGGACACTGAAGCTTTCTTT. It yields the protein CASRGQGVRLDTEAFF. This chain joins TRBV25-1 and TRBJ1-1, with 11 bases identical to TRBD1. The CDR3 runs 16 residues. Per germline, CDR1 MGHDK and CDR2 SYGVNS. V shed 8 bases, J shed 3 bases, and the junction held 11 bases outside the gene matches.

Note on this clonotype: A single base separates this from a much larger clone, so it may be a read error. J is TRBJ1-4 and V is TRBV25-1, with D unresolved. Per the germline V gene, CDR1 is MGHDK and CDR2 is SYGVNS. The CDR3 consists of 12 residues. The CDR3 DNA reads TGTACCAGCAGCGACACTGACGAAAAACTGTTTTTT. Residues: CTSSDTDEKLFF.

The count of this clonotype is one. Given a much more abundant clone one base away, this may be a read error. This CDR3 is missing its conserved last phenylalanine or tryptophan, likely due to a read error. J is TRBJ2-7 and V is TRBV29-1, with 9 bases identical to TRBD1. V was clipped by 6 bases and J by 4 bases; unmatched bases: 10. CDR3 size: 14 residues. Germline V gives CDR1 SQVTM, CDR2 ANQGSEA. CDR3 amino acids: CSVLRTGGGYEQYL. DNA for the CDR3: TGCAGCGTCCTCCGAACAGGGGGCGGGTACGAGCAGTACTTA.

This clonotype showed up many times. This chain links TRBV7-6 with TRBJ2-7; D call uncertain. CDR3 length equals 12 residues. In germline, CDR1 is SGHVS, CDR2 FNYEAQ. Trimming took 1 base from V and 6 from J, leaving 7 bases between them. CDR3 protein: CASSLGAPEQYF. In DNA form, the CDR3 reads TGTGCCAGCAGCTTAGGTGCACCCGAGCAGTACTTC.

The CDR3 DNA reads as TGTGCCAGCAGTGACAGGGGAGCGGCTTCTTATGGCTACACCTTC. Translating gives CASSDRGAASYGYTF. The genes are TRBV2 and TRBJ1-2, with a weak D call TRBD1 (6 bases). The CDR3 is 15 residues long. The V end lost 3 bases, the J end lost 5 bases, and 16 bases lay between the germline ends. From germline, CDR1 is SNHLY and CDR2 FYNNEI.

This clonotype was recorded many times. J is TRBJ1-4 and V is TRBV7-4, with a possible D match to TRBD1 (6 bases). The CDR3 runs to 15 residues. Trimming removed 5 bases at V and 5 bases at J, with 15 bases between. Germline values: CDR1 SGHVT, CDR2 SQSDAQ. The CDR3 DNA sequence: TGTGCCAGCAGCCTAGGGGGACAAGAGAATGAAAAACTGTTTTTT. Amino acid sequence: CASSLGGQENEKLFF.

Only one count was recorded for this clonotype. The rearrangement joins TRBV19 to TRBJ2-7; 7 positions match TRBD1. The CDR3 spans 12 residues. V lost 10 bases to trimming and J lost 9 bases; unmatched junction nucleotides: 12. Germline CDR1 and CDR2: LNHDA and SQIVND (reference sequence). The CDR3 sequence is CAIQGTGTVQYF. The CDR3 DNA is TGTGCCATACAGGGGACCGGGACAGTGCAGTACTTC.

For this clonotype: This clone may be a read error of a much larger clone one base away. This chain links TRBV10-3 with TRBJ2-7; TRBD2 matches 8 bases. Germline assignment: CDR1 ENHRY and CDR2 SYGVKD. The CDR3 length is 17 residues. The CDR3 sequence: CATSEQMVTSGNYEQYF. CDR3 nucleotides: TGTGCCACCAGTGAGCAGATGGTAACTAGCGGAAACTACGAGCAGTACTTC.

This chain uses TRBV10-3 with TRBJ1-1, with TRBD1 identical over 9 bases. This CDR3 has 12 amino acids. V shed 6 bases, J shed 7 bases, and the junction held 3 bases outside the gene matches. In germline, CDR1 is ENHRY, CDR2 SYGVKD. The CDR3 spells CAIRSGQGEAFF. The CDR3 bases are TGTGCCATCAGGTCGGGACAGGGTGAAGCTTTCTTT.

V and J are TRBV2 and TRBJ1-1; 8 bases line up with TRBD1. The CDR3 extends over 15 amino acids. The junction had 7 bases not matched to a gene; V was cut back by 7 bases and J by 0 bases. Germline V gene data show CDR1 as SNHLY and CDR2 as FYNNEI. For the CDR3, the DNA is TGTGCCAGCACCGGACAGGGCGGGATGAACACTGAAGCTTTCTTT. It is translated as CASTGQGGMNTEAFF.

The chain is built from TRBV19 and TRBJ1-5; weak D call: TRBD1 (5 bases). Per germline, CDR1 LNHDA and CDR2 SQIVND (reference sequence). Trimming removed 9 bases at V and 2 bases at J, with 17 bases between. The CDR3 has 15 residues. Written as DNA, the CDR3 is TGTGCCAGGGACATCCTAGGTCGAGGCAATCAGCCCCAGCATTTT. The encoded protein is CARDILGRGNQPQHF.

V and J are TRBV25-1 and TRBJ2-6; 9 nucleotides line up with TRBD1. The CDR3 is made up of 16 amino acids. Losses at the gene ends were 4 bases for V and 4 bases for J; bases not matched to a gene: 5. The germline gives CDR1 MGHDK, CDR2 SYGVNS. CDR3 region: CASSVTGGRGANVLTF. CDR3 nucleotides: TGTGCCAGCAGTGTGACAGGGGGACGCGGGGCCAACGTCCTGACTTTC.

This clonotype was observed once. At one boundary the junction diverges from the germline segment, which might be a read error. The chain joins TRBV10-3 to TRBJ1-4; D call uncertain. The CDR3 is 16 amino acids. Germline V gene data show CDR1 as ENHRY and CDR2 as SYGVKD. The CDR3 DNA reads TGTGCCAGCAGTGTTTTGATCCGGGCCTCACCAGAAAAACTGCTTTTT. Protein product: CASSVLIRASPEKLLF.

This CDR3 reads CASTAIQLAGGPEQYF. The CDR3 DNA follows: TGTGCCAGCACCGCGATTCAACTAGCGGGAGGGCCGGAGCAGTACTTC. V is TRBV2 and J is TRBJ2-7, with 13 bases that match TRBD2. With 7 bases clipped from V and 7 bases from J, the junction kept 13 bases outside the gene matches. The germline CDR1 and CDR2 sequences are SNHLY and FYNNEI. CDR3 size: 16 residues.

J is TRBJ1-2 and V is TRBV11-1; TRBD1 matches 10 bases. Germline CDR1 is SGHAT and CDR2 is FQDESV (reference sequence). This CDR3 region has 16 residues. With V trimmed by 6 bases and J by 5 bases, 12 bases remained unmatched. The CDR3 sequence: CASSLTSGTGEYGYTF. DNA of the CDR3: TGTGCCAGCAGTCTCACTTCCGGGACAGGGGAGTATGGCTACACCTTC.

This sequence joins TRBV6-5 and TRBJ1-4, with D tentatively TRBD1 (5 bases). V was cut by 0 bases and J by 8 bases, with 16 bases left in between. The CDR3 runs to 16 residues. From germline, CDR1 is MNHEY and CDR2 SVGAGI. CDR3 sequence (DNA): TGTGCCAGCAGTTACTCGGGGGGAACTAAGGCGGAAAAACTGTTTTTT. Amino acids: CASSYSGGTKAEKLFF.

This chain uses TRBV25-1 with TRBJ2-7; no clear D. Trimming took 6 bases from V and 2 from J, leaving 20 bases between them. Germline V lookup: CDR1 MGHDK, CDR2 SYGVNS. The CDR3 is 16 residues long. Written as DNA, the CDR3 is TGTGCCAGCAGCGTCGGAACCGGTATCTACCCCTACGAGCAGTACTTC. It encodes CASSVGTGIYPYEQYF.

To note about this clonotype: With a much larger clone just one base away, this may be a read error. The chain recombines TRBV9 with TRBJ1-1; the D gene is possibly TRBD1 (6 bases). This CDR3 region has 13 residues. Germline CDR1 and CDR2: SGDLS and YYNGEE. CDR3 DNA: TGTGCCAGCGGCGTAGACAGGCGGACTGAAGCTTTCTTT. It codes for CASGVDRRTEAFF.

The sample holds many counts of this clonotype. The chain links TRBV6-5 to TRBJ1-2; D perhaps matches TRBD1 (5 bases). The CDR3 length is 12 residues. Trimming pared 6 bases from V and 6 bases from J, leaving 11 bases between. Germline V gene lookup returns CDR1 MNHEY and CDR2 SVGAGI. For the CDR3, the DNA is TGTGCCAGCAGAGGGGTCTGGGATGGCTACACCTTC. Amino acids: CASRGVWDGYTF.

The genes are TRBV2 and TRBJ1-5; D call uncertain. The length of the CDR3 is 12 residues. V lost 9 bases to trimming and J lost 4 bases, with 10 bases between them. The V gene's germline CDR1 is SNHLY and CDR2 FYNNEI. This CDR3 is CASIGPNQPQHF. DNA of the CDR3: TGTGCCAGTATCGGTCCTAATCAGCCCCAGCATTTT.

CDR3 in amino acids: CSVEYDQGAMGTEAFF. CDR3 coding DNA: TGCAGCGTTGAATACGATCAGGGGGCTATGGGGACTGAAGCTTTCTTT. V and J are TRBV29-1 and TRBJ1-1; 8 bases line up with TRBD1. CDR1 and CDR2 (germline): SQVTM, ANQGSEA. V shed 2 bases and J 5 bases; nucleotides not matched to a gene: 13. The CDR3 spans 16 residues.